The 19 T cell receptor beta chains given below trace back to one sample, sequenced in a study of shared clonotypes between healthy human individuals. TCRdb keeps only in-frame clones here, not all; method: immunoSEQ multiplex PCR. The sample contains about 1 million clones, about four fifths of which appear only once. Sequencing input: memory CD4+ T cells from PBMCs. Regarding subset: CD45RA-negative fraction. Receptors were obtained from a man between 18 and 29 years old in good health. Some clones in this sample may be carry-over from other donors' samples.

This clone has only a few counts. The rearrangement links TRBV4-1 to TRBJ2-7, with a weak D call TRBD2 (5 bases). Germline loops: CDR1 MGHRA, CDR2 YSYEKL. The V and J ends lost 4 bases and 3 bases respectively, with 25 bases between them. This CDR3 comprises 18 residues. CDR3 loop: CASSRTERLTTFLYEQYF. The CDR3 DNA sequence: TGCGCCAGCAGCCGTACGGAGCGGCTCACGACGTTCCTCTACGAGCAGTACTTC.

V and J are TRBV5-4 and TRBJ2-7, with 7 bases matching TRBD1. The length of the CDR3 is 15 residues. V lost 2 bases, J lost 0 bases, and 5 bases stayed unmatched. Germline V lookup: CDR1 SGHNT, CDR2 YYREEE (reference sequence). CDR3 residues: CASSFVGQYSYEQYF. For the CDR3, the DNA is TGTGCCAGCAGCTTCGTGGGACAGTACTCCTACGAGCAGTACTTC.

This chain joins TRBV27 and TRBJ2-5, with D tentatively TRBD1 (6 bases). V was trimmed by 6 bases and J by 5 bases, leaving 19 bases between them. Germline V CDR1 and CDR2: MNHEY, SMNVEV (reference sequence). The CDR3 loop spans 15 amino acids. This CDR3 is CASRRGEGGRETQYF. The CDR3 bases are TGTGCCAGCAGGAGGGGCGAAGGGGGACGGGAGACCCAGTACTTC.

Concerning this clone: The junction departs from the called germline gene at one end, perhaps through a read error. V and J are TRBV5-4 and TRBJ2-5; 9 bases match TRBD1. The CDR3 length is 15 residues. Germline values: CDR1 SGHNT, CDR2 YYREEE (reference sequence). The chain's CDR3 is CASSLDRGEGETQYF. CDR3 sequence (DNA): TGTGCCAGCAGTTTGGACAGGGGCGAAGGCGAGACCCAGTACTTC.

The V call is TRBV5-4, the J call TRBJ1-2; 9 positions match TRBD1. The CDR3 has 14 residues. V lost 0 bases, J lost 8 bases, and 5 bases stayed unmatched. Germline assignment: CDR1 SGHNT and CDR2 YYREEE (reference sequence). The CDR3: CASSLEDRGGGYTF. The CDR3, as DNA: TGTGCCAGCAGCTTGGAGGACAGGGGTGGAGGCTACACCTTC.

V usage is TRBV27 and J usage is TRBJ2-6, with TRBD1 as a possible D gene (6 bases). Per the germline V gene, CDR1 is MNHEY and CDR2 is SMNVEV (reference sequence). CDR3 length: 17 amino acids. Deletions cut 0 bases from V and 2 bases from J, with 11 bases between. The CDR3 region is CASSLSKYRAGANVLTF. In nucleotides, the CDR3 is TGTGCCAGCAGTTTATCGAAATACAGGGCTGGGGCCAACGTCCTGACTTTC.

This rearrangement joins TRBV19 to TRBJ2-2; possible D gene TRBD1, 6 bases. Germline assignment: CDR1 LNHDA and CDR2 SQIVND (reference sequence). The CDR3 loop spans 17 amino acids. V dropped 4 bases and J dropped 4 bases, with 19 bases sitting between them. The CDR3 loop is CASSRLTGTSLTGELFF. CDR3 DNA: TGTGCCAGTAGTAGATTAACTGGGACATCCCTCACCGGGGAGCTGTTTTTT.

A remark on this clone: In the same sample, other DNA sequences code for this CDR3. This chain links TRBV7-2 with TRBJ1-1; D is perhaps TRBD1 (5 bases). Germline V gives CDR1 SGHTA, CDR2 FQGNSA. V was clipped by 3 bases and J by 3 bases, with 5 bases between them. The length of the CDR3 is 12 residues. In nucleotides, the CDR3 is TGTGCCAGCAGCTTCAGGGACACTGAAGCTTTCTTT. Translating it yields CASSFRDTEAFF.

CDR3 loop: CASSLRAGVYNEQFF. CDR3 bases: TGTGCCAGCAGCTTAAGGGCGGGGGTTTACAATGAGCAGTTCTTC. The V gene is TRBV11-2, the J gene TRBJ2-1, with 7 bases fitting TRBD2. The germline gives CDR1 SGHAT, CDR2 FQNNGV. The CDR3 consists of 15 residues. The J segment lost 4 bases and the V segment lost 2 bases, leaving 5 bases of the junction unmatched. Filled out from reference TRBV11-2 and TRBJ2-1, the complete variable domain reads EAGVAQSPRYKIIEKRQSVAFWCNPISGHATLYWYQQILGQGPKLLIQFQNNGVVDDSQLPKDRFSAERLKGVDSTLKIQPAKLEDSAVYLCASSLRAGVYNEQFFGPGTRLTVL.

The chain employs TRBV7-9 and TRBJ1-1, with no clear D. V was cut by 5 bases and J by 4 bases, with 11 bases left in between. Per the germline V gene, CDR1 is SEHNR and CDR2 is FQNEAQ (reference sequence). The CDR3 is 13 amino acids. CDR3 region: CASSPGRGTEAFF. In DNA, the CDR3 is TGTGCCAGCAGCCCCGGCCGGGGCACTGAAGCTTTCTTT. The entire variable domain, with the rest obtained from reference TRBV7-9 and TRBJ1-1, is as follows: DTGVSQNPRHKITKRGQNVTFRCDPISEHNRLYWYRQTLGQGPEFLTYFQNEAQLEKSRLLSDRFSAERPKGSFSTLEIQRTEQGDSAMYLCASSPGRGTEAFFGQGTRLTVV.

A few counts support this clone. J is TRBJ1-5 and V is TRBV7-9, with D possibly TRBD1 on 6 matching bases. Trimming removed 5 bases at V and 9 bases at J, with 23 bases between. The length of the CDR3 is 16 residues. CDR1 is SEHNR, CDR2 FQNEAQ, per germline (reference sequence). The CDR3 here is CASSLGGRGQSGPQHF. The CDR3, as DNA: TGTGCCAGCAGCCTAGGGGGTCGAGGACAATCAGGGCCCCAGCATTTT. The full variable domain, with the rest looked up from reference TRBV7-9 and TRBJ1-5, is DTGVSQNPRHKITKRGQNVTFRCDPISEHNRLYWYRQTLGQGPEFLTYFQNEAQLEKSRLLSDRFSAERPKGSFSTLEIQRTEQGDSAMYLCASSLGGRGQSGPQHFGDGTRLSIL.

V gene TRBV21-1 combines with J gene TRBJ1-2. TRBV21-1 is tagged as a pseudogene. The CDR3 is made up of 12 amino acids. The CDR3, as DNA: TGTGCCAGCAGCAAAGATAACTATGGCTACACCTTC. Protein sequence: CASSKDNYGYTF.

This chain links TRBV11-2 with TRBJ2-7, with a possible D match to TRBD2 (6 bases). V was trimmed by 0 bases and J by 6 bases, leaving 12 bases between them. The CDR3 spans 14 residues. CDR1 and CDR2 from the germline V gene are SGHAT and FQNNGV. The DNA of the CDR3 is TGTGCCAGCAGCTTAGACCGGGGACTCCCCGAGCAGTACTTC. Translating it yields CASSLDRGLPEQYF. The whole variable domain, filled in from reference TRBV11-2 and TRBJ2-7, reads EAGVAQSPRYKIIEKRQSVAFWCNPISGHATLYWYQQILGQGPKLLIQFQNNGVVDDSQLPKDRFSAERLKGVDSTLKIQPAKLEDSAVYLCASSLDRGLPEQYFGPGTRLTVT.

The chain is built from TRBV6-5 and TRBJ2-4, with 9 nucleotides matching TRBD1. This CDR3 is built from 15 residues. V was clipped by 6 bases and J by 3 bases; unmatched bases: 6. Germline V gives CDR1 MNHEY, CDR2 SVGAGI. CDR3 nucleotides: TGTGCCAGCAGAACAGGGGGCGCCGGCAAAAACATTCAGTACTTC. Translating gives CASRTGGAGKNIQYF.

This chain's CDR3 is CASSADRGYEQYF. The CDR3 region has the DNA TGCGCCAGCAGCGCCGACAGGGGCTACGAGCAGTACTTC. The chain carries TRBV5-1 and TRBJ2-7, with TRBD1 matching 8 bases. The V gene's germline CDR1 is SGHRS and CDR2 YFSETQ. V shed 4 bases and J 3 bases; nucleotides not matched to a gene: 3. The CDR3 has 13 residues. Together with reference TRBV5-1 and TRBJ2-7, the CDR3 gives the full variable domain: KAGVTQTPRYLIKTRGQQVTLSCSPISGHRSVSWYQQTPGQGLQFLFEYFSETQRNKGNFPGRFSGRQFSNSRSEMNVSTLELGDSALYLCASSADRGYEQYFGPGTRLTVT.

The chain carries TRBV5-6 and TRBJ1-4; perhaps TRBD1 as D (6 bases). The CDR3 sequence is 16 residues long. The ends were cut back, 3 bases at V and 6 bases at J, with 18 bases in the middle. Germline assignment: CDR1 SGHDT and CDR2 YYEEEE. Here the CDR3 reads CASSYAWQGLDEKLFF. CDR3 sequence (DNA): TGTGCCAGCAGCTACGCTTGGCAGGGGTTGGATGAAAAACTGTTTTTT.

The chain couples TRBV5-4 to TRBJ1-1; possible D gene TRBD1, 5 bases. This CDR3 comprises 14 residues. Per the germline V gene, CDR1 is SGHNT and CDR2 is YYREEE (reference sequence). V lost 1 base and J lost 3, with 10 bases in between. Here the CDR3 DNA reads TGTGCCAGCAGCTTGTTAACGGGGGACACTGAAGCTTTCTTT. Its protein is CASSLLTGDTEAFF.

The chain's CDR3 is CATSREGYSGNTIYF. CDR3 nucleotides: TGTGCCACCAGCAGAGAGGGGTACTCTGGAAACACCATATATTTT. The chain carries TRBV15 and TRBJ1-3; D is unresolved. CDR1 and CDR2 (germline): LNHNV, YYDKDF (reference sequence). The germline V and J ends were trimmed by 0 bases and 0 bases, with 6 bases remaining between them. The CDR3 is 15 residues long. Variable domain in full (rest from reference TRBV15 and TRBJ1-3): DAMVIQNPRYQVTQFGKPVTLSCSQTLNHNVMYWYQQKSSQAPKLLFHYYDKDFNNEADTPDNFQSRRPNTSFCFLDIRSPGLGDTAMYLCATSREGYSGNTIYFGEGSWLTVV.

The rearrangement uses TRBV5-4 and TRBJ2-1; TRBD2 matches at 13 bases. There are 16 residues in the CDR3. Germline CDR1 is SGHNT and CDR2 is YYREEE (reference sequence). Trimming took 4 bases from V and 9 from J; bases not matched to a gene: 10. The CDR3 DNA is TGTGCCAGCAGCCCGGGGACTAGCGGGAAGCTTGGTGAGCAGTTCTTC. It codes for CASSPGTSGKLGEQFF.